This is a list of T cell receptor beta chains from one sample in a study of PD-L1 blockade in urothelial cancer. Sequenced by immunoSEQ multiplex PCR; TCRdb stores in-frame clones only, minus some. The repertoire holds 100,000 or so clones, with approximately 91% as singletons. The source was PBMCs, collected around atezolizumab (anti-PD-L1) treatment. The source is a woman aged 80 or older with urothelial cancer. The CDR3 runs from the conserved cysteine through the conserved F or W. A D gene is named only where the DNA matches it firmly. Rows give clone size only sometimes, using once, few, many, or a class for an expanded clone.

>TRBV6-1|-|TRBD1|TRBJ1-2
CASRPTGEDGYTF
TGTGCCAGCAGACCGACAGGGGAGGACGGCTACACCTTC
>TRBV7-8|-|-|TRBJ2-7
CASSLALSTYEQYF
TGTGCCAGCAGCTTAGCGCTAAGCACCTACGAGCAGTACTTC
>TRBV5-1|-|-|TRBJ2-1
CASSRVDPGNEQFF
TGCGCCAGCAGCCGGGTAGACCCGGGGAATGAGCAGTTCTTC
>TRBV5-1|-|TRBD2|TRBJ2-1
CASSLLAGTSNEQFF
TGCGCCAGCAGCCTCCTAGCGGGGACCTCCAATGAGCAGTTCTTC
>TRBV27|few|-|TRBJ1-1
CASSPHKGAQNTEAFF
TGTGCCAGCAGCCCACATAAAGGGGCTCAGAACACTGAAGCTTTCTTT
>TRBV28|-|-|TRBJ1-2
CASGRGGYGYTF
TGTGCCAGCGGGAGAGGGGGATATGGCTACACCTTC
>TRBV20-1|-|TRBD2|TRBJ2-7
CSASRGSGIF
TGCAGTGCTAGTCGAGGTAGCGGGATATTC
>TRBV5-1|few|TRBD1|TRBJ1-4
CASSLALTGGIEKLFF
TGCGCCAGCAGCTTGGCCCTAACAGGGGGCATTGAAAAACTGTTTTTT
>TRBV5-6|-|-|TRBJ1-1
CASSPELLGGKTEAFF
TGTGCCAGCAGCCCAGAATTATTAGGAGGAAAGACTGAAGCTTTCTTT
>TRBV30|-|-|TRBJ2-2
CAWSSARTGELFF
TGTGCCTGGAGTAGCGCTCGCACCGGGGAGCTGTTTTTT
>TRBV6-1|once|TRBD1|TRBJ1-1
CASSIGQGLEAFF
TGTGCCAGCAGTATAGGACAGGGGCTTGAAGCTTTCTTT
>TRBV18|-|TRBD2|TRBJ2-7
CASSPLRPGGPRYEQYF
TGTGCCAGCTCACCATTACGTCCGGGAGGGCCGCGCTACGAGCAGTACTTC
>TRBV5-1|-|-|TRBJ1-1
CASSPGQTNTEAFF
TGCGCCAGCAGCCCGGGACAAACGAACACTGAAGCTTTCTTT
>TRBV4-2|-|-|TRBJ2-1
CASSTNVESLQFF
TGTGCCAGCAGCACTAATGTGGAGAGTTTACAGTTCTTC
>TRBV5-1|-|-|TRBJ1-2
CASSLDSGGGYYGYTF
TGCGCCAGCAGCTTGGACTCCGGGGGGGGCTACTATGGCTACACCTTC
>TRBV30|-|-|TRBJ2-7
CAWTGKASRHYEQYF
TGTGCCTGGACCGGGAAAGCTTCACGGCACTACGAGCAGTACTTC
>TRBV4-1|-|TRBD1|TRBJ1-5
CASSQVQGGRGQPQHF
TGCGCCAGCAGCCAAGTGCAGGGGGGAAGGGGTCAGCCCCAGCATTTT
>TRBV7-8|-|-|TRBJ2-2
CAISPGRGSAGELFF
TGTGCCATCTCCCCCGGCCGGGGGTCCGCCGGGGAGCTGTTTTTT
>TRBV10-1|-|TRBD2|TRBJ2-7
CASSRGTSGTYEQYF
TGCGCCAGCAGTCGAGGGACTAGCGGTACCTACGAGCAGTACTTC
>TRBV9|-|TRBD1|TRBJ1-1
CASSFTGTANTEAFF
TGTGCCAGCAGCTTTACCGGGACAGCGAACACTGAAGCTTTCTTT
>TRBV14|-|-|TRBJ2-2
CASSNPARDTGELFF
TGTGCCAGCAGCAACCCCGCTCGGGACACCGGGGAGCTGTTTTTT
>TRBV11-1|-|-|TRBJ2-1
CASSFSESRGHEQFF
TGTGCCAGCAGCTTTAGTGAGAGTAGGGGCCATGAGCAGTTCTTC
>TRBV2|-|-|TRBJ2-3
CASSVRGAERTDTQYF
TGTGCCAGCAGTGTCAGGGGAGCGGAGCGCACAGATACGCAGTATTTT
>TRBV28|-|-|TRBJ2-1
CASSSKRASSYNEQFF
TGTGCCAGCAGCTCCAAGCGGGCCAGCTCCTACAATGAGCAGTTCTTC
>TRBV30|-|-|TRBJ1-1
CASTGLRMNTEAFF
TGTGCCAGCACGGGACTGCGGATGAACACTGAAGCTTTCTTT
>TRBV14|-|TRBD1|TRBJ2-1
CASSQPGQGEEEQFF
TGTGCCAGCAGCCAACCGGGACAGGGAGAAGAGGAGCAGTTCTTC
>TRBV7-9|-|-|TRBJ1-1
CASSLVPAGNTEAFF
TGTGCCAGCAGCTTAGTCCCGGCGGGGAACACTGAAGCTTTCTTT
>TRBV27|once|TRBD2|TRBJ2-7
CASQGLAGGPSPYEQYF
TGTGCCAGCCAAGGACTAGCGGGAGGGCCTAGCCCCTACGAGCAGTACTTC
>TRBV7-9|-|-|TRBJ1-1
CASSLGDSLPEAFF
TGTGCCAGCAGCTTAGGAGACAGTCTGCCTGAAGCTTTCTTT
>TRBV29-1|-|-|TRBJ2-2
CSVDTSSNTGELFF
TGCAGCGTCGACACTAGCTCCAACACCGGGGAGCTGTTTTTT
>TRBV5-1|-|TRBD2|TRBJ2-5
CASSSSGSAETQYF
TGCGCCAGCAGTTCTAGCGGGAGTGCTGAGACCCAGTACTTC
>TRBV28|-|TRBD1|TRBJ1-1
CASRDRDRGREAFF
TGTGCCAGCAGGGACCGGGACAGGGGGCGGGAAGCTTTCTTT
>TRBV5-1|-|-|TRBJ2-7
CASSLGTDYYEQYF
TGCGCCAGCAGCTTGGGGACAGACTACTACGAGCAGTACTTC
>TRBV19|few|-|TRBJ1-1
CASSAGGVTEAFF
TGTGCCAGTAGTGCCGGGGGGGTCACTGAAGCTTTCTTT
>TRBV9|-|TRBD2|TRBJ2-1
CASSAGGGAGVSNEQFF
TGTGCCAGCAGCGCAGGTGGAGGGGCGGGAGTGTCCAATGAGCAGTTCTTC